The 16 T cell receptor beta chains presented below share a single source sample, sequenced in a study of blood T cell repertoires in COVID-19. TCRdb keeps only in-frame clones here, not all; method: immunoSEQ multiplex PCR. The data show about 220,000 clones, around 88% seen once. Material: PBMCs or T cells enriched from blood (not recorded which). The receptors shown here come from a woman between 40 and 50 years old with acute COVID-19.

The chain employs TRBV2 and TRBJ2-1; D unresolved. Trimming stripped 0 bases from V and 7 bases from J, with 4 bases between. Germline loops: CDR1 SNHLY, CDR2 FYNNEI. The CDR3 has 12 residues. CDR3: CASSEAENEQFF. Here the CDR3 DNA reads TGTGCCAGCAGTGAAGCGGAGAATGAGCAGTTCTTC.

The V gene is TRBV30, the J gene TRBJ2-7; TRBD2 matches at 8 bases. V was clipped by 6 bases and J by 3 bases; unmatched bases: 7. The length of the CDR3 is 13 residues. CDR1 GTSNPN and CDR2 SVGIG come from the germline V gene (reference sequence). The CDR3 DNA reads TGTGCCTGTTCAGCGGGAGAGGGCTACGAGCAGTACGTC. This gives the protein CACSAGEGYEQYV.

This clone was found once. CDR3 protein: CAWRGGGGSNSPLHF. CDR3 bases: TGTGCCTGGAGAGGCGGGGGAGGGAGTAATTCACCCCTCCACTTT. The chain carries TRBV30 and TRBJ1-6; possibly TRBD1 for D (5 bases). This CDR3 region has 15 residues. The ends were cut back, 3 bases at V and 6 bases at J, with 15 bases in the middle. From germline, CDR1 is GTSNPN and CDR2 SVGIG (reference sequence).

V gene TRBV4-2 combines with J gene TRBJ2-7; tentatively, D is TRBD2 (6 bases). V was trimmed by 0 bases and J by 6 bases, leaving 15 bases between them. Germline V gene data show CDR1 as LGHNA and CDR2 as YNFKEQ. This CDR3 is 15 amino acids long. The CDR3 DNA reads as TGTGCCAGCAGCCAAGAACGGCTAGCGATCGGCGAGCAGTACTTC. This sequence encodes CASSQERLAIGEQYF.

The V call is TRBV29-1, the J call TRBJ2-3; D gene unclear. From germline, CDR1 is SQVTM and CDR2 ANQGSEA. The CDR3 extends over 11 amino acids. V dropped 4 bases and J dropped 2 bases, with 4 bases sitting between them. CDR3 amino acids: CSVGLTDTQYF. DNA for the CDR3: TGCAGCGTTGGGCTCACAGATACGCAGTATTTT.

The chain couples TRBV6-2 or TRBV6-3 to TRBJ1-1; 10 bases fit TRBD1. The CDR3 is 16 amino acids. The germline V gene has CDR1 MNHEY and CDR2 SVGEGT. The ends lost 2 bases at V and 4 bases at J; junction bases unmatched: 7. In DNA form, the CDR3 reads TGTGCCAGCAGTTACCCGACGGACAGGGGGGGCACTGAAGCTTTCTTT. It codes for CASSYPTDRGGTEAFF.

This clone was counted once. V usage is TRBV4-2 and J usage is TRBJ2-5, with 11 bases aligning to TRBD2. V gave up 1 base and J gave up 4 bases; unmatched junction bases: 17. Germline CDR1 and CDR2: LGHNA and YNFKEQ. This CDR3 is 20 amino acids long. The CDR3, as DNA: TGTGCCAGCAGCCAAGTAGGCCTTAGCGGGGGGGCAGCTGGGGCAGAGACCCAGTACTTC. Translating it yields CASSQVGLSGGAAGAETQYF.

CDR3 nucleotide sequence: TGTGCCTGGCATGGGGGGGGCGATCAGCCCCAGCATTTT. It is translated as CAWHGGGDQPQHF. V gene TRBV30 combines with J gene TRBJ1-5; D might be TRBD1 (6 bases). This CDR3 spans 13 amino acids. The V gene lost 5 bases and the J gene lost 5 bases, with 13 bases spanning the gap. Germline CDR1 GTSNPN, CDR2 SVGIG (reference sequence).

V gene TRBV30 combines with J gene TRBJ1-2, with 10 nucleotides matching TRBD1. Unmatched junction bases numbered 0, after V lost 3 bases and J lost 5 bases. The V gene's germline CDR1 is GTSNPN and CDR2 SVGIG (reference sequence). CDR3 length equals 12 residues. In nucleotides, the CDR3 is TGTGCCTGGAGGGACAGGGGGTATGGCTACACCTTC. Translated: CAWRDRGYGYTF.

The J gene is TRBJ2-1, the V gene TRBV10-2; 12 bases match TRBD2. Germline V gene data show CDR1 as WSHSY and CDR2 as SAAADI. CDR3 length: 15 amino acids. J gave up 6 bases and V 7 bases, and 7 bases lay outside the gene matches. The DNA of the CDR3 is TGCGCCAGCACCACTAGCGGGGGGCTGTCCAATGAGCAGTTCTTC. Translating gives CASTTSGGLSNEQFF.

The chain joins TRBV2 to TRBJ1-2, with 8 bases fitting TRBD1. There are 14 residues in the CDR3. V dropped 7 bases and J dropped 8; count of bases not matched to a gene: 12. Germline lookup yields CDR1 SNHLY and CDR2 FYNNEI. The CDR3 DNA is TGTGCCAGCATCCAAGGGGGGACAGGAAGAGGCTACACCTTC. This sequence encodes CASIQGGTGRGYTF.

J is TRBJ2-3 and V is TRBV7-2; 9 bases are shared with TRBD2. This CDR3 is 18 amino acids long. Germline V gene sequence: CDR1 SGHTA, CDR2 FQGNSA. V lost 2 bases, J lost 4 bases, and 13 bases stayed unmatched. CDR3 sequence reads: CASSLSRLSSGKADTQYF. CDR3 sequence (DNA): TGTGCCAGCAGCTTATCCCGCTTGTCTAGCGGGAAGGCAGATACGCAGTATTTT. Supplemented by reference TRBV7-2 and TRBJ2-3, the full variable domain reads GAGVSQSPSNKVTEKGKDVELRCDPISGHTALYWYRQSLGQGLEFLIYFQGNSAPDKSGLPSDRFSAERTGGSVSTLTIQRTQQEDSAVYLCASSLSRLSSGKADTQYFGPGTRLTVL.

This CDR3 is CASSLGLGQGPNTGELFF. The CDR3 region has the DNA TGCGCCAGCAGCTTAGGCTTGGGACAGGGACCGAACACCGGGGAGCTGTTTTTT. The J gene is TRBJ2-2, the V gene TRBV5-1, with TRBD1 matching 9 bases. Germline lookup yields CDR1 SGHRS and CDR2 YFSETQ. The V and J ends lost 2 bases and 0 bases, in that order; junction bases with no gene match: 8. This CDR3 has 18 amino acids.

The chain has TRBV24-1 and TRBJ2-5; perhaps TRBD2 as D (7 bases). The CDR3 loop spans 18 amino acids. Germline lookup yields CDR1 KGHDR and CDR2 SFDVKD. The germline V and J ends were trimmed by 1 base and 3 bases, with 20 bases remaining between them. The CDR3 region has the DNA TGTGCCACCAGTGATTTCTCTGGGGAGGGGGGGTTTAAAGAGACCCAGTACTTC. This encodes CATSDFSGEGGFKETQYF.

V is TRBV21-1 and J is TRBJ2-7; the DNA was not used to check the table's D call, TRBD2. TRBV21-1 is assigned pseudogene status. There are 13 residues in the CDR3. The CDR3 loop is CASSKDREYEQYV. CDR3 bases: TGTGCCAGCAGCAAAGATCGCGAATACGAGCAGTACGTC.

The chain carries TRBV5-1 and TRBJ1-6; TRBD1 matches 9 bases. The germline gives CDR1 SGHRS, CDR2 YFSETQ. Unmatched junction bases numbered 3, after V lost 4 bases and J lost 7 bases. CDR3 length: 14 amino acids. The CDR3 sequence is CASSRDRENSPLHF. The CDR3 DNA sequence: TGCGCCAGCAGCAGGGACAGGGAAAATTCACCCCTCCACTTT.